The clone carrying this T cell receptor delta chain was seen more than once but under ten times. A read error is the likely source, as a far larger clone sits one nucleotide away. Within the sample, other DNA sequences also encode this same CDR3. This entry belongs to a study of gamma delta lymphoproliferative disorders and STAT genes. Background on the study: For the delta chain, EuroClonality-NGS standard procedure was applied.

TCRdb processed the multiplex PCR reads again with the CATT caller. This table holds under 5,000 delta-chain clones, roughly 1% found once. Sequencing used genomic DNA taken from PBMCs of patients and controls. Age- and sex-matched healthy adult donors provided control blood. This CDR3 spans 17 amino acids. CDR1 and CDR2 from the germline V gene are GEAIGNYY and EKD. J is TRDJ1 and V is TRDV2; 12 positions agree with TRDD3. Sequenced: blood. The sequence derives from a human donor in good health. The CDR3 here is CACDLLGDTLYTDKLIF. The CDR3 DNA reads TGTGCCTGTGACTTACTGGGGGATACCCTTTACACCGATAAGCTCATCTTT.